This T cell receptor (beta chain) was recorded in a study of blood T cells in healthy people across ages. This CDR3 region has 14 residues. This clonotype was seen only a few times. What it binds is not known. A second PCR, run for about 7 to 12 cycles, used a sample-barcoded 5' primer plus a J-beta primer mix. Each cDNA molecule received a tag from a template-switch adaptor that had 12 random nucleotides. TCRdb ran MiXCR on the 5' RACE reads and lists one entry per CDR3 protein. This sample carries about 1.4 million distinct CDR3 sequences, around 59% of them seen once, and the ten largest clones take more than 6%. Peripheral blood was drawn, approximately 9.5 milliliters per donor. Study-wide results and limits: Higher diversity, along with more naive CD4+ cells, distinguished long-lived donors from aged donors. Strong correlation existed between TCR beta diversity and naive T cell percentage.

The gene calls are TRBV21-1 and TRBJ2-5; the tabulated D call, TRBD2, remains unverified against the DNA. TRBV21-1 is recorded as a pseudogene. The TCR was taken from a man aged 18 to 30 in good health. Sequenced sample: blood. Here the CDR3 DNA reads TGTGCCAGCAGCAAAGTGATAGCGAACAGTAAGCAGTACTTC. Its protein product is CASSKVIANSKQYF.